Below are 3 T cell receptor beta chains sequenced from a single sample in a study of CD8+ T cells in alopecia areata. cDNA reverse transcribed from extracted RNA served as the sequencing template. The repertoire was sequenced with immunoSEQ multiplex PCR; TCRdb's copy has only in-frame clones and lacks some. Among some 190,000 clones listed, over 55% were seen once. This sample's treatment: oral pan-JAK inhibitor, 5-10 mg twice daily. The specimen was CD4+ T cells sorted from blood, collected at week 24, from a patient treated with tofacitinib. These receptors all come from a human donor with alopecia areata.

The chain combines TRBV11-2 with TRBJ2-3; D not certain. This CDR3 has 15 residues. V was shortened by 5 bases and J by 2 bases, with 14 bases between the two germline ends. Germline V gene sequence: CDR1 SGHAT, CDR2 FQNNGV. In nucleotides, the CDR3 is TGTGCCAGCAGCCCTCATCGGGCGTACACAGATACGCAGTATTTT. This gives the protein CASSPHRAYTDTQYF.

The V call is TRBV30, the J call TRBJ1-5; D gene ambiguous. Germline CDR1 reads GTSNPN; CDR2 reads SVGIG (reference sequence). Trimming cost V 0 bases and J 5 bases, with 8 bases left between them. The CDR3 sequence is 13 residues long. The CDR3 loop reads CAWSVLADQPQHF. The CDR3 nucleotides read TGTGCCTGGAGTGTACTGGCCGATCAGCCCCAGCATTTT.

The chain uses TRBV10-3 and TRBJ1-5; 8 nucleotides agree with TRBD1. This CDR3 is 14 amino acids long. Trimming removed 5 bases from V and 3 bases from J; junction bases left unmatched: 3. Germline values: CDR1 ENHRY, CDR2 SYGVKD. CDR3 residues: CAISSGGFNQPQHF. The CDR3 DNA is TGTGCCATCAGTTCAGGGGGCTTCAATCAGCCCCAGCATTTT.